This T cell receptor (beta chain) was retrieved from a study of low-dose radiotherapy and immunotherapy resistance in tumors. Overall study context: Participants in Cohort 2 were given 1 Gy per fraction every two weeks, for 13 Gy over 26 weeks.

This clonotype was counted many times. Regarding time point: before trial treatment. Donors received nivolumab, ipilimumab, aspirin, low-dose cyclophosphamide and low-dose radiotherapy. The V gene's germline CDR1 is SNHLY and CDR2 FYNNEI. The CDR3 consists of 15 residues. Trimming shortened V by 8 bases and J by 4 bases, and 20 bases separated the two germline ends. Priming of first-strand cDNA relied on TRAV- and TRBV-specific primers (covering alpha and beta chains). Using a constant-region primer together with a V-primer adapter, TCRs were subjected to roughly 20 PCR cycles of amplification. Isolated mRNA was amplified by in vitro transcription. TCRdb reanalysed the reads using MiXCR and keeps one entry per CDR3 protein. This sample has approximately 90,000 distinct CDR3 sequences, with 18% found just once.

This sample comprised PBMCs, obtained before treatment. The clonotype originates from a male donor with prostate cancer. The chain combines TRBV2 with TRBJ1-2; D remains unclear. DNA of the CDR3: TGTGCCAGCGTTGAGGAGGGAAGACCTATCTATGGCTACACCTTC. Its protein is CASVEEGRPIYGYTF.